One sample yielded the 32 T cell receptor beta chains listed below, sequenced in a study of blood T cell repertoires in COVID-19. Method: immunoSEQ multiplex PCR; TCRdb's copy keeps in-frame clones and lacks some. The sample carries roughly 190,000 clones, approximately 84% recorded once. Material: PBMCs or T cells enriched from blood (not recorded which). The receptors come from a woman aged 30 to 39 who had recovered from COVID-19.

This chain connects TRBV11-2 to TRBJ2-5; 8 bases fit TRBD2. Germline V gene data show CDR1 as SGHAT and CDR2 as FQNNGV. The CDR3 consists of 16 residues. J was trimmed by 9 bases and V by 3 bases; bases with no gene match: 15. CDR3 in amino acids: CASSFGGAGAQVAQYF. CDR3 bases: TGTGCCAGCAGCTTCGGGGGAGCGGGGGCCCAAGTGGCCCAGTACTTC.

The sample holds a few counts of this clone. Other nucleotide sequences in the sample specify the same CDR3. J is TRBJ2-1 and V is TRBV6-5; D is unresolved. This CDR3 region has 15 residues. Germline V gives CDR1 MNHEY, CDR2 SVGAGI. Between the trimmed V and J ends, which lost 5 bases and 0 bases, there was a span of 11 bases. In DNA form, the CDR3 reads TGTGCCAGCAGTCCAACAGTGGGCTCCTACAATGAGCAGTTCTTC. Translated: CASSPTVGSYNEQFF.

The chain couples TRBV6-5 to TRBJ2-7; D possibly corresponds to TRBD1 (6 bases). V was shortened by 5 bases and J by 0 bases, with 8 bases between the two germline ends. The germline gives CDR1 MNHEY, CDR2 SVGAGI. The CDR3 is 13 amino acids. The CDR3 loop is CASSKDSSYEQYV. The CDR3 DNA reads as TGTGCCAGCAGTAAGGACAGCTCCTACGAGCAGTACGTC.

V usage is TRBV7-9 and J usage is TRBJ2-6, with 8 positions matching TRBD1. The germline V gene has CDR1 SEHNR and CDR2 FQNEAQ (reference sequence). This CDR3 has 17 amino acids. V dropped 5 bases and J dropped 0; count of bases not matched to a gene: 6. In DNA, the CDR3 is TGTGCCAGCAGCCCGGGGACAGGCCCCTCTGGGGCCAACGTCCTGACTTTC. Translating it yields CASSPGTGPSGANVLTF.

V usage is TRBV7-9 and J usage is TRBJ2-5; 7 nucleotides agree with TRBD2. The CDR3 is 16 amino acids. After removal of 2 bases from V and 2 bases from J, the junction contained 8 bases not matched to a gene. Germline V gives CDR1 SEHNR, CDR2 FQNEAQ (reference sequence). CDR3 in amino acids: CASSLSAGVSQETQYF. The DNA of the CDR3 is TGTGCCAGCAGCTTATCTGCGGGAGTTTCACAAGAGACCCAGTACTTC.

This chain links TRBV5-1 with TRBJ2-1, with 9 bases lining up with TRBD2. V dropped 0 bases and J dropped 8; count of bases not matched to a gene: 6. From germline, CDR1 is SGHRS and CDR2 YFSETQ. The CDR3 contains 15 residues. The CDR3 coding sequence is TGCGCCAGCAGCTTGGGAGGGACTAGCATCTATGAGCAGTTCTTC. As protein: CASSLGGTSIYEQFF.

The V call is TRBV28, the J call TRBJ2-2, with D possibly being TRBD2 (6 bases). CDR1 and CDR2 (germline): MDHEN, SYDVKM. The CDR3 has 17 residues. V shed 5 bases and J shed 6 bases, with 22 bases lying between them. The CDR3 loop reads CASSRERRLRAPGELFF. For the CDR3, the DNA is TGTGCCAGCAGTCGGGAGCGCCGGCTCAGGGCCCCCGGGGAGCTGTTTTTT.

The V gene is TRBV7-6, the J gene TRBJ2-2, with D perhaps matching TRBD2 (5 bases). V was cut by 0 bases and J by 8 bases, with 16 bases left in between. This CDR3 has 16 amino acids. Per germline, CDR1 SGHVS and CDR2 FNYEAQ. In DNA, the CDR3 is TGTGCCAGCAGCTTAGCAGGGCTGCTCTCGGGGGGGGAGCTGTTTTTT. It yields the protein CASSLAGLLSGGELFF.

V usage is TRBV28 and J usage is TRBJ1-1, with D unresolved. V shed 6 bases and J shed 0 bases, with 14 bases lying between them. Germline CDR1 reads MDHEN; CDR2 reads SYDVKM. This CDR3 comprises 15 residues. The CDR3: CASRETTFMNTEAFF. The CDR3 DNA is TGTGCCAGCAGAGAGACAACCTTCATGAACACTGAAGCTTTCTTT.

The CDR3 region is CASSPRTSGGPGELFF. The DNA for the CDR3 is TGTGCCAGTAGTCCCCGGACTAGCGGGGGGCCCGGGGAGCTGTTTTTT. The chain employs TRBV19 and TRBJ2-2, with 14 nucleotides matching TRBD2. Germline V lookup: CDR1 LNHDA, CDR2 SQIVND (reference sequence). Trimming at V came to 5 bases and at J to 6 bases, leaving 5 bases not matched to a gene. This CDR3 has 16 residues.

This chain connects TRBV3-1 (or the pseudogene TRBV3-2) to TRBJ1-5; D is possibly TRBD1 (5 bases). This CDR3 spans 14 amino acids. V lost 2 bases and J lost 5, with 10 bases in between. The germline V gene encodes CDR1 LGHDT and CDR2 YNNKEL (reference sequence). The CDR3 DNA reads TGTGCCAGCAGCCAATTTCCAGGGCATCAGCCCCAGCATTTT. Protein: CASSQFPGHQPQHF.

The genes are TRBV28 and TRBJ1-2; 7 positions agree with TRBD1. The CDR3 has 13 amino acids. V shed 7 bases and J 4 bases; nucleotides not matched to a gene: 6. Per germline, CDR1 MDHEN and CDR2 SYDVKM. The CDR3 sequence is CASTRDRAYGYTF. CDR3 DNA: TGTGCCAGCACCCGAGACAGGGCCTATGGCTACACCTTC.

The chain employs TRBV7-5 and TRBJ2-4; the table's D call, TRBD1, was not checked against the DNA. TRBV7-5 is a pseudogene locus. The CDR3 totals 17 residues. The CDR3 is CARTLPGQGGAKNIQYF. The CDR3 nucleotides read TGTGCCAGAACCCTACCTGGACAGGGGGGTGCCAAAAACATTCAGTACTTC.

J is TRBJ2-7 and V is TRBV6-6; a possible D gene is TRBD1 (6 bases). The V gene's germline CDR1 is MNHNY and CDR2 SVGAGI (reference sequence). The CDR3 runs to 13 residues. V was cut by 7 bases and J by 7 bases, with 17 bases left in between. As DNA, the CDR3 is TGTGCCAGCACCCTATCAGGGGCGGGTGAGCAGTACTTC. It codes for CASTLSGAGEQYF.

The CDR3 bases are TGTGCCAGCAGCTTTTCCCCCGGTACTGACACTGAAGCTTTCTTT. It yields the protein CASSFSPGTDTEAFF. The J gene is TRBJ1-1, the V gene TRBV4-2; D not certain. V lost 5 bases, J lost 3 bases, and 16 bases lay in between. Germline V CDR1 and CDR2: LGHNA, YNFKEQ. The CDR3 is made up of 15 amino acids.

The chain couples TRBV6-5 to TRBJ1-1; no firm D call. The CDR3 is 14 residues long. Deletions cut 1 base from V and 0 bases from J, with 6 bases between. Per the germline V gene, CDR1 is MNHEY and CDR2 is SVGAGI. CDR3 protein: CASSYYQMNTEAFF. In nucleotides, the CDR3 is TGTGCCAGCAGTTACTATCAAATGAACACTGAAGCTTTCTTT.

The rearrangement joins TRBV27 to TRBJ2-3; 8 nucleotides match TRBD2. Trimming cost V 4 bases and J 0 bases; bases outside gene matches: 6. The CDR3 consists of 16 residues. CDR1 MNHEY and CDR2 SMNVEV come from the germline V gene (reference sequence). This chain's CDR3 is CASSSASGWSTDTQYF. For the CDR3, the DNA is TGTGCCAGCAGTTCGGCTAGCGGGTGGAGCACAGATACGCAGTATTTT.

This clone was detected only once. This chain connects TRBV28 to TRBJ2-5; no clear D. V was cut by 5 bases and J by 2 bases, with 15 bases left in between. The V gene's germline CDR1 is MDHEN and CDR2 SYDVKM. This CDR3 comprises 15 residues. CDR3 amino acids: CASSLLTRRQETQYF. The CDR3 DNA follows: TGTGCCAGCAGTCTCCTGACCCGGAGACAAGAGACCCAGTACTTC.

The chain carries TRBV29-1 and TRBJ2-3, with TRBD2 as a possible D gene (5 bases). With 1 base removed from V and 5 bases from J, the gap between germline ends came to 7 bases. The CDR3 consists of 12 residues. CDR1 SQVTM and CDR2 ANQGSEA come from the germline V gene. The CDR3: CSVEAGIDTQYF. The CDR3 DNA is TGCAGCGTTGAAGCCGGGATAGATACGCAGTATTTT.

V gene TRBV19 combines with J gene TRBJ2-1, with 8 bases that match TRBD1. The CDR3 spans 15 residues. Germline V gene data show CDR1 as LNHDA and CDR2 as SQIVND (reference sequence). Germline trimming cut 1 base from V and 6 bases from J; bases unmatched to any gene: 5. The CDR3 region has the DNA TGTGCCAGTAGTATAGTAGCACAGGGGGGCAATGAGCAGTTCTTC. Translated, it gives CASSIVAQGGNEQFF.

This chain joins TRBV3-1 (or the pseudogene TRBV3-2) and TRBJ1-2, with TRBD1 as a possible D gene (6 bases). Looked up from germline, CDR1 is LGHDT and CDR2 is YNNKEL (reference sequence). This CDR3 has 16 amino acids. V shed 1 base and J shed 0 bases, with 12 bases lying between them. The CDR3 DNA reads as TGTGCCAGCAGCCAAGGGGCGGGGGCTTCTAACTATGGCTACACCTTC. Translated, it gives CASSQGAGASNYGYTF.

This chain links TRBV19 with TRBJ2-6; D is unresolved. This CDR3 spans 15 amino acids. The V gene lost 4 bases and the J gene lost 2 bases, with 9 bases spanning the gap. CDR1 and CDR2 from the germline V gene are LNHDA and SQIVND (reference sequence). The CDR3 spells CASSKVEAGANVLTF. For the CDR3, the DNA is TGTGCCAGTAGTAAGGTAGAGGCTGGGGCCAACGTCCTGACTTTC.

The V gene is TRBV3-1 (or the pseudogene TRBV3-2), the J gene TRBJ1-5; unclear D gene. V shed 6 bases and J shed 3 bases, with 12 bases lying between them. Germline V gene lookup returns CDR1 LGHDT and CDR2 YNNKEL (reference sequence). This CDR3 is 14 amino acids long. CDR3 sequence: CASRAAGNNQPQHF. In DNA form, the CDR3 reads TGTGCCAGCAGGGCCGCGGGAAACAATCAGCCCCAGCATTTT.

This sequence joins TRBV20-1 and TRBJ2-5, with D tentatively TRBD2 (5 bases). The CDR3 totals 11 residues. Germline V CDR1 and CDR2: DFQATT, SNEGSKA (reference sequence). V lost 4 bases and J lost 5, with 8 bases in between. CDR3: CSANWRETQYF. CDR3 DNA: TGCAGTGCTAATTGGAGGGAGACCCAGTACTTC.

V is TRBV5-1 and J is TRBJ1-2; no reliable D call. Deletions cut 2 bases from V and 9 bases from J, with 11 bases between. The length of the CDR3 is 12 residues. In germline, CDR1 is SGHRS, CDR2 YFSETQ. CDR3 DNA: TGCGCCAGCAGCTTAACCCTGCAGAGCTACACCTTC. Protein product: CASSLTLQSYTF.

The chain uses TRBV5-1 and TRBJ2-7; 8 bases are shared with TRBD1. The trim removed 0 bases at V and 7 bases at J, leaving 3 bases unmatched. Germline CDR1 SGHRS, CDR2 YFSETQ. The CDR3 is made up of 13 amino acids. The chain's CDR3 is CASSLDTGGEQYF. The CDR3 nucleotides read TGCGCCAGCAGCTTGGACACAGGGGGTGAGCAGTACTTC.

The chain joins TRBV21-1 to TRBJ2-1; TRBD1 reflects the table's D call only, with no check against the DNA. TRBV21-1 corresponds to a pseudogene. The CDR3 runs to 13 residues. CDR3 residues: CASFRDLYNEQFF. The CDR3 coding sequence is TGTGCCAGCTTCAGGGATCTCTACAATGAGCAGTTCTTC.

The V gene is TRBV9, the J gene TRBJ2-3; possibly TRBD2 for D (5 bases). The CDR3 has 15 amino acids. CDR1 and CDR2 (germline): SGDLS, YYNGEE. V was pared by 2 bases and J by 0 bases, with 10 bases between. The CDR3 coding sequence is TGTGCCAGCAGCGTCCTAGCAGGAAGCACAGATACGCAGTATTTT. It encodes CASSVLAGSTDTQYF.

V gene TRBV11-2 combines with J gene TRBJ2-3; possibly TRBD2 for D (5 bases). Per germline, CDR1 SGHAT and CDR2 FQNNGV. The CDR3 has 11 amino acids. Trimming took 5 bases from V and 8 from J, leaving 8 bases between them. CDR3 in amino acids: CASSAGGTQYF. CDR3 nucleotides: TGTGCCAGCAGCGCCGGAGGTACGCAGTATTTT.

This chain connects TRBV4-2 to TRBJ1-4; tentative D call: TRBD1 (5 bases). V shed 1 base and J shed 4 bases, with 10 bases lying between them. The CDR3 spans 15 residues. The V gene's germline CDR1 is LGHNA and CDR2 YNFKEQ. For the CDR3, the DNA is TGTGCCAGCAGCCAAGGGACCGGGGGTAATGAAAAACTGTTTTTT. It translates to CASSQGTGGNEKLFF.

There are a few counts of this clone. This chain uses TRBV21-1 with TRBJ1-1; the D segment call TRBD1 is taken from the table without a DNA check. TRBV21-1 is flagged as a pseudogene. The CDR3 contains 14 residues. In DNA form, the CDR3 reads TGTGCCAGCAGCAACGACAGGGTGAACACTGAAGCTTTCTTT. Translated, it gives CASSNDRVNTEAFF.

The chain uses TRBV9 and TRBJ2-1; tentatively, D is TRBD2 (5 bases). The V gene lost 1 base and the J gene lost 5 bases, with 13 bases spanning the gap. The germline gives CDR1 SGDLS, CDR2 YYNGEE. The CDR3 extends over 15 amino acids. CDR3 residues: CASSVLASLNNEQFF. DNA of the CDR3: TGTGCCAGCAGCGTACTAGCTAGCCTTAACAATGAGCAGTTCTTC.